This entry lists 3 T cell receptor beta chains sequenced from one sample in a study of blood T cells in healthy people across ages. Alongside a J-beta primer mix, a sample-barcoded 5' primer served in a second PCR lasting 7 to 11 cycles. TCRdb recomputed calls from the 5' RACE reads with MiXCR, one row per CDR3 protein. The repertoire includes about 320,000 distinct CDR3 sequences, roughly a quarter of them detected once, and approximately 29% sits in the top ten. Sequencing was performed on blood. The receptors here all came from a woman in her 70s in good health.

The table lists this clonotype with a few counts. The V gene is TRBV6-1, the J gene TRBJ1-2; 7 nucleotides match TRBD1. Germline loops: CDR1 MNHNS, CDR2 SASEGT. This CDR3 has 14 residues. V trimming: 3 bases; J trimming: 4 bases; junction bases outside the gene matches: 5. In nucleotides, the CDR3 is TGTGCCAGCAGTGAGGAGGGGACAGCCTATGGCTACACCTTC. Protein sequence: CASSEEGTAYGYTF.

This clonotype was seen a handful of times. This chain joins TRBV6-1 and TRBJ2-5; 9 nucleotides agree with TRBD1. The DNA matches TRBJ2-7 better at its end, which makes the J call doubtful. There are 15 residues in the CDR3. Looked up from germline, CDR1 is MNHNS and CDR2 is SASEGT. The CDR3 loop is CASSATGTGLYEQYF. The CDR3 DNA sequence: TGTGCCAGCAGTGCAACCGGGACAGGGCTTTACGAGCAGTACTTC.

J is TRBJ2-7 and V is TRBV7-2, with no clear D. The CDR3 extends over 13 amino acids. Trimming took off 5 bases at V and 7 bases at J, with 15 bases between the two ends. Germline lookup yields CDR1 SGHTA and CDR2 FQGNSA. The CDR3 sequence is CASSPRPGIEQYF. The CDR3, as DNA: TGTGCCAGCAGCCCCCGGCCAGGAATTGAGCAGTACTTC.